This T cell receptor beta chain was observed in a study of cytomegalovirus exposure and HLA in healthy donors. Amplification used 60 Vbeta primers and 13 Jbeta primers. Sequencing used immunoSEQ multiplex PCR; TCRdb keeps in-frame clones, though not all of them. This sample carries about 210,000 clones, with more than 0.75% going to the ten biggest clones. With regard to this clone: Its matching antigen is unknown.

Overall study findings and caveats: Most CMV-associated TCR beta chains were later found to appear HLA-restricted.

V was trimmed by 7 bases and J by 2 bases, leaving 5 bases between them. Germline V gene data show CDR1 as MNHEY and CDR2 as SVGAGI. The CDR3 runs to 11 residues. Material for sequencing was PBMCs. The chain is built from TRBV6-5 and TRBJ1-1; D uncertain. The TCR originated in a woman aged 25 to 39 in good health and CMV-seropositive. Here the CDR3 DNA reads TGTGCCAGCATCCTCAACACTGAAGCTTTCTTT. This gives the protein CASILNTEAFF.